Sequencing of this T cell receptor beta chain was carried out in a study of T cell responses to AZD1222 COVID-19 vaccine. General study findings and limits: The study found vaccine-associated CD4 TCRs spanning spike, dominant at 160-218 and 743-854.

The CDR3 spans 12 residues. Germline V lookup: CDR1 SGHAT, CDR2 FQNNGV. V was trimmed by 4 bases and J by 6 bases, leaving 9 bases between them. On this clone itself: What it binds is unknown.

Here immunoSEQ multiplex PCR was the method, and the copy in TCRdb shows in-frame clones only, minus some. The table includes about 140,000 clones, roughly nine tenths detected once. Here the sequenced sample was peripheral blood, taken 28 days after the second dose of the MenACWY control vaccine. This chain links TRBV11-2 with TRBJ1-2; weak D call: TRBD1 (6 bases). The receptor's source is an adult who received the MenACWY meningococcal vaccine as a control. The CDR3 loop is CASSSGVDGYTF. In nucleotides, the CDR3 is TGTGCCAGCAGCTCAGGGGTGGATGGCTACACCTTC.